A single sample is the source of the 32 T cell receptor beta chains below, sequenced in a study of T cells after yellow fever vaccination. TCRdb recomputed calls from the 5' RACE reads with MiXCR, one row per CDR3 protein. This repertoire shows 250,000 to 400,000 distinct CDR3 sequences, roughly 4.3% found once; its top ten account for 20% to 25%. The source material was PBMCs, sampled 5 days after the yellow fever booster vaccination. The receptors were gathered from a man aged 18 to 29 who received the YFV17D yellow fever vaccine.

As DNA, the CDR3 is TGTGCCAGTAGTACAAACAGGGGTTCGAACACCGGGGAGCTGTTTTTT. Translating it yields CASSTNRGSNTGELFF. The chain recombines TRBV19 with TRBJ2-2, with TRBD1 matching 7 bases. Germline assignment: CDR1 LNHDA and CDR2 SQIVND (reference sequence). The CDR3 spans 16 residues. With V trimmed by 4 bases and J by 0 bases, 5 bases remained unmatched.

This clonotype has more than one count but fewer than ten. The chain recombines TRBV18 with TRBJ1-4, with a tentative D call TRBD1 (6 bases). The CDR3 length is 13 residues. Germline CDR1 is KGHSH and CDR2 is LQKENI. The V gene lost 6 bases and the J gene lost 8 bases, with 13 bases spanning the gap. CDR3 nucleotide sequence: TGTGCCAGCTCCACGAGCAGGGGCGAAAAACTGTTTTTT. It yields the protein CASSTSRGEKLFF.

A few counts support this clonotype. J is TRBJ2-1 and V is TRBV20-1; 10 bases are shared with TRBD2. V dropped 6 bases and J dropped 7; count of bases not matched to a gene: 6. The CDR3 is 13 amino acids. From germline, CDR1 is DFQATT and CDR2 SNEGSKA (reference sequence). The CDR3 coding sequence is TGCAGTGCGGCACTAGCGGGGAGGAATGAGCAGTTCTTC. This codes for CSAALAGRNEQFF.

This clonotype appeared many times. This chain joins TRBV5-1 and TRBJ2-2, with D perhaps TRBD1 (5 bases). Trimming removed 0 bases from V and 2 bases from J, with 8 bases in between. CDR1 is SGHRS and CDR2 is YFSETQ in the germline V gene. This CDR3 comprises 15 residues. The DNA of the CDR3 is TGCGCCAGCAGCTTGGGACAGTTTAACACCGGGGAGCTGTTTTTT. It codes for CASSLGQFNTGELFF.

The table lists this clonotype with many counts. V gene TRBV4-1 combines with J gene TRBJ1-4; a weak D match, TRBD1 (5 bases). V shed 0 bases and J shed 3 bases, with 14 bases lying between them. The CDR3 is 17 residues long. Germline V lookup: CDR1 MGHRA, CDR2 YSYEKL. The CDR3 region has the DNA TGCGCCAGCAGCCAAGATTGGGGTGGGGGAGCTAATGAAAAACTGTTTTTT. Its translation is CASSQDWGGGANEKLFF.

In this sample, this clonotype turned up many times. V is TRBV5-1 and J is TRBJ1-4; D is unresolved. Trimming left V 4 bases short and J 2 bases short, with 15 bases between. Germline V lookup: CDR1 SGHRS, CDR2 YFSETQ. The CDR3 covers 16 residues. As DNA, the CDR3 is TGCGCCAGCAGCGTTCTCCAGGAAATGACTAATGAAAAACTGTTTTTT. Translation: CASSVLQEMTNEKLFF. The full variable domain, rest sourced from reference TRBV5-1 and TRBJ1-4, is KAGVTQTPRYLIKTRGQQVTLSCSPISGHRSVSWYQQTPGQGLQFLFEYFSETQRNKGNFPGRFSGRQFSNSRSEMNVSTLELGDSALYLCASSVLQEMTNEKLFFGSGTQLSVL.

The chain employs TRBV29-1 and TRBJ2-2; 7 nucleotides agree with TRBD1. Trimming at V came to 6 bases and at J to 7 bases, leaving 5 bases not matched to a gene. This CDR3 has 12 residues. Germline CDR1 SQVTM, CDR2 ANQGSEA. CDR3 region: CSVRQGGGELFF. As DNA, the CDR3 is TGCAGCGTGCGACAGGGCGGCGGGGAGCTGTTTTTT.

This clonotype was seen a handful of times. The chain couples TRBV7-2 to TRBJ1-3; D possibly corresponds to TRBD1 (5 bases). The germline V gene has CDR1 SGHTA and CDR2 FQGNSA. The CDR3 consists of 15 residues. Trimming took 5 bases from V and 4 from J, leaving 15 bases between them. CDR3: CASSQTGGTGNTIYF. For the CDR3, the DNA is TGTGCCAGCAGCCAAACGGGGGGAACCGGAAACACCATATATTTT.

The chain is built from TRBV1 and TRBJ1-5. TRBV1 represents a pseudogene. The CDR3 has 15 residues. The DNA of the CDR3 is TGCACCAGCACCCGCAACAGAAATAGCAATCAGCCCCAGCATTTT. Translation gives CTSTRNRNSNQPQHF.

This clonotype was recorded many times. The chain recombines TRBV20-1 with TRBJ2-1, with 9 bases matching TRBD1. The CDR3 spans 16 residues. The junction had 17 bases not matched to a gene; V was cut back by 6 bases and J by 8 bases. CDR1 is DFQATT, CDR2 SNEGSKA, per germline (reference sequence). CDR3 sequence: CSALPGQGKGADEQFF. CDR3 DNA sequence: TGCAGTGCACTACCGGGACAGGGAAAAGGTGCGGATGAGCAGTTCTTC.

This clonotype has only a few counts. The CDR3 here is CASSYSRQSSGNTIYF. The CDR3 DNA follows: TGTGCCAGCAGTTATTCGCGACAAAGCTCTGGAAACACCATATATTTT. The chain employs TRBV6-6 and TRBJ1-3; the D is unclear. Trimming shortened V by 3 bases and J by 0 bases, and 12 bases separated the two germline ends. CDR3 length: 16 amino acids. Germline CDR1 is MNHNY and CDR2 is SVGAGI (reference sequence).

This clonotype was seen a few times. The chain recombines TRBV20-1 with TRBJ1-5, with TRBD1 matching 7 bases. CDR3 length: 15 residues. Per the germline V gene, CDR1 is DFQATT and CDR2 is SNEGSKA (reference sequence). Trimming at V came to 8 bases and at J to 5 bases, leaving 15 bases not matched to a gene. As DNA, the CDR3 is TGCAGTACTAAAACTAACAGGGGAAAGGATCAGCCCCAGCATTTT. The encoded protein is CSTKTNRGKDQPQHF.

This clonotype was seen ten or more times. V usage is TRBV29-1 and J usage is TRBJ2-1, with 8 bases lining up with TRBD2. The CDR3 is made up of 18 amino acids. Trimming at V came to 1 base and at J to 6 bases, leaving 17 bases not matched to a gene. The germline V gene has CDR1 SQVTM and CDR2 ANQGSEA. In DNA, the CDR3 is TGCAGCGTTGAAGGGGTGGCCCGTACGCGGGGGGTGGCCAATGAGCAGTTCTTC. Translation gives CSVEGVARTRGVANEQFF.

This sequence joins TRBV12-3 or TRBV12-4 and TRBJ2-7; 7 bases line up with TRBD1. The V and J ends lost 3 bases and 3 bases, in that order; junction bases with no gene match: 2. This CDR3 region has 13 residues. The CDR3 reads CASSFAGGYEQYF. The CDR3 bases are TGTGCCAGCAGTTTTGCAGGGGGCTACGAGCAGTACTTC.

In its sample, this clonotype was seen a few times. V usage is TRBV30 and J usage is TRBJ1-5; a possible D gene is TRBD1 (5 bases). V shed 0 bases and J shed 6 bases, with 15 bases lying between them. The CDR3 is 15 residues long. CDR1 is GTSNPN, CDR2 SVGIG, per germline (reference sequence). The CDR3 protein is CAWSVRGRAGQPQHF. The CDR3 DNA reads TGTGCCTGGAGTGTACGAGGCAGGGCCGGTCAGCCCCAGCATTTT.

The rearrangement links TRBV7-2 to TRBJ1-6; TRBD1 matches at 8 bases. Germline V gene sequence: CDR1 SGHTA, CDR2 FQGNSA. The V gene end was trimmed by 4 bases and the J gene end by 0 bases; junction bases not matched to a gene: 8. The CDR3 is 18 residues long. The chain's CDR3 is CASSSTPGGRSYNSPLHF. The CDR3 region has the DNA TGTGCCAGCAGCTCGACCCCAGGGGGCCGCTCCTATAATTCACCCCTCCACTTT.

CDR3 region: CASSQDSKGGGELFF. In DNA, the CDR3 is TGCGCCAGCAGCCAAGATTCGAAGGGAGGCGGGGAGCTGTTTTTT. The chain recombines TRBV4-3 with TRBJ2-2; a possible D gene is TRBD2 (6 bases). The CDR3 sequence is 15 residues long. Trimming shortened V by 0 bases and J by 7 bases, and 12 bases separated the two germline ends. The germline V gene has CDR1 LGHNA and CDR2 YSLEER.

This clonotype was seen only a few times. The CDR3 sequence is CASSLTVGIRSPLHF. The CDR3, as DNA: TGCGCCAGCAGCTTAACAGTCGGGATTCGGTCACCCCTCCACTTT. V and J are TRBV5-1 and TRBJ1-6, with D unclear. This CDR3 comprises 15 residues. V lost 2 bases and J 10 bases, leaving 16 bases between the germline ends. Germline assignment: CDR1 SGHRS and CDR2 YFSETQ.

This clonotype was recorded a few times. The chain carries TRBV19 and TRBJ2-7, with 8 bases lining up with TRBD1. This CDR3 region has 15 residues. Germline CDR1 is LNHDA and CDR2 is SQIVND (reference sequence). V lost 5 bases to trimming and J lost 4 bases; unmatched junction nucleotides: 10. The CDR3 DNA reads as TGTGCCAGTAGTGTCCGGACAGGGAGAGGATACGAGCAGTACTTC. Residues: CASSVRTGRGYEQYF.

This clonotype showed up many times. The chain uses TRBV20-1 and TRBJ2-4; D is possibly TRBD1 or TRBD2 (5 bases each). Germline lookup yields CDR1 DFQATT and CDR2 SNEGSKA (reference sequence). CDR3 length: 17 residues. V was clipped by 3 bases and J by 9 bases, with 27 bases between them. The CDR3 DNA is TGCAGTGCTAGTTCACCGGCAGGTCAAAAGGGACCGGGCATTCAGTACTTC. Protein sequence: CSASSPAGQKGPGIQYF.

The chain uses TRBV24-1 and TRBJ2-1, with D unclear. Trimming pared 7 bases from V and 0 bases from J, leaving 12 bases between. CDR3 length equals 15 residues. The V gene's germline CDR1 is KGHDR and CDR2 SFDVKD. CDR3 nucleotide sequence: TGTGCCACCAGCGGATCCGGAGACTCCTACAATGAGCAGTTCTTC. Translating it yields CATSGSGDSYNEQFF.

In its sample, this clonotype was seen many times. The chain couples TRBV6-6 to TRBJ1-4, with D possibly matching TRBD1 (5 bases). Germline loops: CDR1 MNHNY, CDR2 SVGAGI (reference sequence). The CDR3 spans 17 residues. V was trimmed by 5 bases and J by 0 bases, leaving 16 bases between them. The CDR3 DNA sequence: TGTGCCAGCAGTGAACAAGACTCGGGGGCAACTAATGAAAAACTGTTTTTT. This sequence encodes CASSEQDSGATNEKLFF.

This clonotype turned up a few times. The chain is built from TRBV3-1 and TRBJ2-1; 11 bases map to TRBD1. Germline V gene data show CDR1 as LGHDT and CDR2 as YNNKEL (reference sequence). The CDR3 is 17 amino acids. The J segment lost 7 bases and the V segment lost 0 bases, leaving 8 bases of the junction unmatched. This chain's CDR3 is CASSQDRGTGGGNEQFF. The CDR3 nucleotides read TGTGCCAGCAGCCAAGATCGAGGGACAGGGGGAGGGAATGAGCAGTTCTTC.

CDR3 loop: CASSQATGAAYEQYF. In DNA form, the CDR3 reads TGCGCCAGCAGCCAAGCGACAGGGGCGGCCTACGAGCAGTACTTC. This chain links TRBV4-1 with TRBJ2-7; TRBD1 agrees at 8 bases. V lost 1 base, J lost 2 bases, and 4 bases stayed unmatched. The CDR3 runs to 15 residues. In germline, CDR1 is MGHRA, CDR2 YSYEKL.

In this sample, this clonotype turned up a few times. The chain recombines TRBV9 with TRBJ2-1, with 8 nucleotides matching TRBD2. The CDR3 runs to 17 residues. The V segment lost 1 base and the J segment 4 bases; nucleotides outside the gene matches: 10. Germline lookup yields CDR1 SGDLS and CDR2 YYNGEE. CDR3 region: CASSVLPGLGRYNEQFF. The CDR3 DNA reads TGTGCCAGCAGCGTACTGCCGGGACTAGGACGATACAATGAGCAGTTCTTC.

This clonotype was counted at least ten times. The chain carries TRBV5-1 and TRBJ2-1; 10 positions agree with TRBD2. Germline V gene sequence: CDR1 SGHRS, CDR2 YFSETQ. The ends lost 5 bases at V and 8 bases at J; junction bases unmatched: 10. This CDR3 has 15 amino acids. Here the CDR3 reads CASRSSGGGHYEQFF. The CDR3 nucleotides are TGCGCCAGCAGGTCTAGCGGGGGAGGTCACTATGAGCAGTTCTTC.

Only a few counts were recorded for this clonotype. This rearrangement joins TRBV4-2 to TRBJ1-3; D gene ambiguous. The CDR3 runs 16 residues. V lost 1 base and J 2 bases, leaving 12 bases between the germline ends. CDR1 is LGHNA and CDR2 is YNFKEQ in the germline V gene. The CDR3, as DNA: TGTGCCAGCAGCCAAGGAGAAGAGACTCCTGGAAACACCATATATTTT. Translation gives CASSQGEETPGNTIYF.

In this sample, this clonotype turned up many times. The rearrangement uses TRBV6-5 and TRBJ1-2; 10 positions match TRBD1. Germline trimming cut 2 bases from V and 2 bases from J; bases unmatched to any gene: 5. In germline, CDR1 is MNHEY, CDR2 SVGAGI. This CDR3 region has 16 residues. DNA of the CDR3: TGTGCCAGCAGTTACGTACCGGGACAGGGGAACTATGGCTACACCTTC. Its translation is CASSYVPGQGNYGYTF.

The CDR3 DNA reads TGTGCCAGCAGCTCGGAGGGACTCGGGAGCACAGATACGCAGTATTTT. Residues: CASSSEGLGSTDTQYF. This chain links TRBV11-2 with TRBJ2-3, with a weak D call TRBD2 (6 bases). The germline CDR1 and CDR2 sequences are SGHAT and FQNNGV. V lost 4 bases to trimming and J lost 0 bases, with 14 bases between them. The CDR3 is 16 amino acids.

The gene calls are TRBV6-2 or TRBV6-3 and TRBJ2-3; 11 nucleotides match TRBD1. The CDR3 extends over 16 amino acids. CDR1 is MNHEY, CDR2 SVGEGT, per germline. The junction had 9 bases not matched to a gene; V was cut back by 5 bases and J by 5 bases. DNA of the CDR3: TGTGCCAGCAGTCCCTCTAGGACAGGGGGCGTAGATACGCAGTATTTT. Its protein is CASSPSRTGGVDTQYF.

This clonotype was observed many times. The rearrangement joins TRBV4-3 to TRBJ2-1; D perhaps matches TRBD2 (6 bases). The V and J ends lost 2 bases and 0 bases respectively, with 8 bases between them. Germline CDR1 is LGHNA and CDR2 is YSLEER. The CDR3 sequence is 15 residues long. The CDR3 nucleotides read TGCGCCAGCAGCCAACCGGGACTCTCCTACAATGAGCAGTTCTTC. Protein: CASSQPGLSYNEQFF.

The rearrangement joins TRBV7-2 to TRBJ2-5; 8 bases fit TRBD1. V shed 5 bases, J shed 2 bases, and the junction held 7 bases outside the gene matches. This CDR3 is built from 15 residues. Germline lookup yields CDR1 SGHTA and CDR2 FQGNSA. The CDR3 DNA reads as TGTGCCAGCAGCCCAGGGACAGGAAATCAAGAGACCCAGTACTTC. As protein: CASSPGTGNQETQYF.